The 24 T cell receptor beta chains below come from one sample, sequenced in a study of T cells in Graves' hyperthyroidism and ophthalmopathy. TCR beta CDR3 regions were amplified from RNA. Carried out on the TCR CDR3, a first-round RT-PCR used the HTBI primer set. TCRdb reprocessed the multiplex PCR reads via MiXCR and lists one record per CDR3 protein. The sample lists a few hundred thousand distinct CDR3 sequences; around a sixth were seen once. The sample was blood. The receptor source for this set is a young man with Graves' ophthalmopathy.

This clonotype was counted at least ten times. This chain joins TRBV2 and TRBJ1-2; no clear D gene. The V gene's germline CDR1 is SNHLY and CDR2 FYNNEI. This CDR3 region has 14 residues. Trimming removed 2 bases at V and 5 bases at J, with 12 bases between. CDR3 coding DNA: TGTGCCAGCAGTGAAACATCGCAATATTATGGCTACACCTTC. It yields the protein CASSETSQYYGYTF.

This clonotype was counted ten times or more. This chain joins TRBV2 and TRBJ1-3; no clear D gene. Trimming left V 6 bases short and J 1 base short, with 7 bases between. The CDR3 extends over 13 amino acids. Germline V gene sequence: CDR1 SNHLY, CDR2 FYNNEI. The CDR3 protein is CASRQSSGNTIYF. The CDR3 bases are TGTGCCAGCAGACAGTCTTCTGGAAACACCATATATTTT.

Written as DNA, the CDR3 is TGTGCCAGCAGCAGCGGGGGACCCTACGAGCAGTACTTC. This gives the protein CASSSGGPYEQYF. The V call is TRBV6-2 or TRBV6-3, the J call TRBJ2-7, with 8 bases fitting TRBD2. Germline V CDR1 and CDR2: MNHEY, SVGEGT. The CDR3 runs 13 residues. J gave up 2 bases and V 6 bases, and 3 bases lay outside the gene matches.

There are many counts of this clonotype. The chain carries TRBV9 and TRBJ1-2; TRBD1 agrees at 9 bases. Germline-derived CDR1 and CDR2 are SGDLS and YYNGEE. CDR3 length equals 16 residues. The V and J ends lost 4 bases and 4 bases, in that order; junction bases with no gene match: 11. The CDR3 spells CASSPRSDRGPYGYTF. In DNA, the CDR3 is TGTGCCAGCAGCCCCCGCTCGGACAGGGGTCCCTATGGCTACACCTTC.

This clonotype has a count of ten or more. The J gene is TRBJ1-2, the V gene TRBV12-3 or TRBV12-4, with TRBD1 matching over 7 bases. Unmatched junction bases numbered 9, after V lost 5 bases and J lost 3 bases. This CDR3 has 15 amino acids. The CDR3 coding sequence is TGTGCCAGCAGTGATGGGACAGCCAACGACTATGGCTACACCTTC. Its translation is CASSDGTANDYGYTF.

This clonotype has just a few counts. The chain couples TRBV29-1 to TRBJ2-5; D possibly corresponds to TRBD1 (6 bases). V lost 1 base to trimming and J lost 2 bases, with 8 bases between them. The CDR3 consists of 13 residues. CDR1 and CDR2 from the germline V gene are SQVTM and ANQGSEA. The CDR3 region has the DNA TGCAGCGTTGAAGTGGGGGCTCAAGAGACCCAGTACTTC. It encodes CSVEVGAQETQYF.

This clonotype has at least ten counts. J is TRBJ2-5 and V is TRBV11-2; the match to TRBD2 covers 11 bases. From germline, CDR1 is SGHAT and CDR2 FQNNGV. The ends lost 5 bases at V and 5 bases at J; junction bases unmatched: 7. CDR3 length equals 15 residues. CDR3 residues: CASSLTSGGVETQYF. For the CDR3, the DNA is TGTGCCAGCAGCCTCACTAGCGGGGGCGTGGAGACCCAGTACTTC.

The V and J genes are TRBV12-3 or TRBV12-4 and TRBJ2-5, with D maybe TRBD2 (6 bases). V was clipped by 6 bases and J by 7 bases, with 18 bases between them. CDR3 length: 14 residues. The CDR3 region is CASRGLRGGGTQYF. The CDR3 nucleotides read TGTGCCAGCAGGGGTCTTAGGGGAGGAGGGACCCAGTACTTC.

This clonotype appeared many times. This chain joins TRBV7-3 and TRBJ2-2, with D hard to call. The germline V gene encodes CDR1 SGHTA and CDR2 FQGTGA. The germline V and J ends were trimmed by 5 bases and 4 bases, with 5 bases remaining between them. The CDR3 spans 12 residues. CDR3 in amino acids: CASSGLTGELFF. The CDR3 bases are TGTGCCAGCAGCGGCCTCACCGGGGAGCTGTTTTTT.

This chain connects TRBV6-1 to TRBJ1-1; D may be TRBD1 (5 bases). This CDR3 contains 14 residues. Germline V gene lookup returns CDR1 MNHNS and CDR2 SASEGT. The V end lost 10 bases, the J end lost 0 bases, and 15 bases lay between the germline ends. The CDR3 coding sequence is TGTGCCACCAGAAACGACAGAATGAACACTGAAGCTTTCTTT. This sequence encodes CATRNDRMNTEAFF.

On this clonotype: A read error may account for a junction end that differs from germline. The chain uses TRBV12-3 or TRBV12-4 and TRBJ2-5; 7 bases are a match to TRBD1. This CDR3 has 17 amino acids. The CDR3 DNA sequence: TGCGCCAGCAGCCAAGATTGGGACAGAAGAGGGGTAGAGACCCAGTACTTC. Translating it yields CASSQDWDRRGVETQYF.

J is TRBJ2-5 and V is TRBV28; D may be TRBD2 (6 bases). The CDR3 loop spans 18 amino acids. Germline-derived CDR1 and CDR2 are MDHEN and SYDVKM. The V end was cut by 7 bases, the J end by 3 bases, with 27 bases between. CDR3 bases: TGTGCCAGCAACTCCGACCTCATCTGGGGGGTCATAGAAGAGACCCAGTACTTC. Encoded protein: CASNSDLIWGVIEETQYF.

This clonotype showed up many times. This sequence joins TRBV2 and TRBJ2-2; D gene unclear. The CDR3 contains 14 residues. In germline, CDR1 is SNHLY, CDR2 FYNNEI. V lost 2 bases and J lost 2, with 6 bases in between. The DNA for the CDR3 is TGTGCCAGCAGTGAATATGATAACACCGGGGAGCTGTTTTTT. Protein product: CASSEYDNTGELFF.

This clonotype was counted only a few times. V gene TRBV9 combines with J gene TRBJ1-5; D possibly corresponds to TRBD1 (6 bases). With 4 bases removed from V and 1 base from J, the gap between germline ends came to 12 bases. CDR3 length equals 15 residues. CDR1 and CDR2 from the germline V gene are SGDLS and YYNGEE. CDR3 region: CASSREGGSNQPQHF. The CDR3 nucleotides are TGTGCCAGCAGCCGCGAGGGGGGGAGCAATCAGCCCCAGCATTTT.

This clonotype has at least ten counts. V gene TRBV12-3 or TRBV12-4 combines with J gene TRBJ2-3; D is undetermined. V was trimmed by 6 bases and J by 3 bases, leaving 7 bases between them. There are 12 residues in the CDR3. The CDR3 region is CASSYITDTQYF. CDR3 nucleotide sequence: TGTGCCAGCAGCTACATTACAGATACGCAGTATTTT.

This clonotype appeared a few times. J is TRBJ1-2 and V is TRBV4-1; tentatively, D is TRBD1 (5 bases). The CDR3 loop spans 14 amino acids. V gave up 2 bases and J gave up 6 bases, with 13 bases separating them. Germline values: CDR1 MGHRA, CDR2 YSYEKL. CDR3 loop: CASSQLPGKDGYTF. DNA for the CDR3: TGCGCCAGCAGCCAACTCCCAGGGAAGGATGGCTACACCTTC.

There are many counts of this clonotype. V gene TRBV7-9 combines with J gene TRBJ2-7; 7 bases match TRBD2. Losses at the gene ends were 2 bases for V and 1 base for J; bases not matched to a gene: 2. CDR3 size: 14 residues. CDR1 and CDR2 from the germline V gene are SEHNR and FQNEAQ (reference sequence). CDR3 bases: TGTGCCAGCAGCTTACCGGGACTATCCTACGAGCAGTACTTC. This translates into CASSLPGLSYEQYF. Drawing the rest from reference TRBV7-9 and TRBJ2-7, the complete variable domain is DTGVSQNPRHKITKRGQNVTFRCDPISEHNRLYWYRQTLGQGPEFLTYFQNEAQLEKSRLLSDRFSAERPKGSFSTLEIQRTEQGDSAMYLCASSLPGLSYEQYFGPGTRLTVT.

The sample holds many counts of this clonotype. The rearrangement uses TRBV4-1 and TRBJ2-7; 10 bases agree with TRBD2. The CDR3 length is 16 residues. Germline CDR1 is MGHRA and CDR2 is YSYEKL. After removal of 1 base from V and 2 bases from J, the junction contained 5 bases not matched to a gene. CDR3 residues: CASSQVVLAGTYEQYF. Written as DNA, the CDR3 is TGCGCCAGCAGCCAAGTGGTACTAGCGGGGACCTACGAGCAGTACTTC.

This rearrangement joins TRBV4-2 to TRBJ2-7; tentatively, D is TRBD2 (6 bases). The germline V and J ends were trimmed by 3 bases and 0 bases, with 15 bases remaining between them. CDR1 and CDR2 (germline): LGHNA, YNFKEQ. The CDR3 has 16 residues. CDR3 loop: CASSHETGTPSYEQYF. The CDR3 DNA sequence: TGTGCCAGCAGCCATGAAACCGGGACTCCCTCCTACGAGCAGTACTTC.

The V call is TRBV2, the J call TRBJ1-4; D call uncertain. Germline-derived CDR1 and CDR2 are SNHLY and FYNNEI. The CDR3 consists of 15 residues. V lost 6 bases to trimming and J lost 3 bases, with 14 bases between them. The CDR3 region has the DNA TGTGCCAGCAGAGTGTGGTCGGTATCTAATGAAAAACTGTTTTTT. It is translated as CASRVWSVSNEKLFF. The complete variable domain, with remaining parts taken from reference TRBV2 and TRBJ1-4, reads EPEVTQTPSHQVTQMGQEVILRCVPISNHLYFYWYRQILGQKVEFLVSFYNNEISEKSEIFDDQFSVERPDGSNFTLKIRSTKLEDSAMYFCASRVWSVSNEKLFFGSGTQLSVL.

This clonotype was observed many times. The DNA of the CDR3 is TGTGCCAGCAGCTTAGCGGCGGGGGGGATCTCCTACGAGCAGTACTTC. It specifies CASSLAAGGISYEQYF. This sequence joins TRBV7-2 and TRBJ2-7, with 9 bases aligning to TRBD2. J was trimmed by 0 bases and V by 0 bases; bases with no gene match: 3. The CDR3 is 16 residues long. Germline V gene lookup returns CDR1 SGHTA and CDR2 FQGNSA.

This clonotype occurred many times. The rearrangement joins TRBV7-2 to TRBJ1-1, with 7 bases lining up with TRBD1. This CDR3 is built from 15 residues. The germline V gene encodes CDR1 SGHTA and CDR2 FQGNSA. The trim removed 5 bases at V and 1 base at J, leaving 7 bases unmatched. CDR3 loop: CASSQRGPTNTEAFF. Written as DNA, the CDR3 is TGTGCCAGCAGCCAAAGGGGGCCGACGAACACTGAAGCTTTCTTT.

In its sample, this clonotype was seen many times. The J gene is TRBJ1-5, the V gene TRBV2; TRBD1 matches 9 bases. CDR3 length equals 15 residues. V shed 6 bases and J 2 bases; nucleotides not matched to a gene: 5. CDR1 and CDR2 from the germline V gene are SNHLY and FYNNEI. The CDR3 spells CASSRGDRGNQPQHF. The CDR3 nucleotides read TGTGCCAGCAGCCGCGGGGACAGGGGCAATCAGCCCCAGCATTTT.

This clonotype has ten or more counts. V usage is TRBV11-2 and J usage is TRBJ2-7; the D is unclear. Trimming removed 1 base from V and 0 bases from J, with 7 bases in between. CDR3 length equals 14 residues. Germline lookup yields CDR1 SGHAT and CDR2 FQNNGV. The CDR3 is CASSLAGNSYEQYF. The DNA for the CDR3 is TGTGCCAGCAGCTTAGCAGGAAACTCCTACGAGCAGTACTTC. The full variable domain, completed using reference TRBV11-2 and TRBJ2-7, is EAGVAQSPRYKIIEKRQSVAFWCNPISGHATLYWYQQILGQGPKLLIQFQNNGVVDDSQLPKDRFSAERLKGVDSTLKIQPAKLEDSAVYLCASSLAGNSYEQYFGPGTRLTVT.